The 2 T cell receptor beta chains reported below all come from one sample, sequenced in a study of cytomegalovirus exposure and HLA in healthy donors. A multiplex PCR was run with 60 Vbeta primers and 13 Jbeta primers. Only in-frame clones appear in the TCRdb table, and some are missing; sequencing was by immunoSEQ multiplex PCR. The data show more than 90,000 clones, about 78% seen once. Input material: PBMCs. The origin of the receptors is a woman aged 40 to 50 in good health and CMV-seronegative.

The chain employs TRBV14 and TRBJ2-7; 10 positions agree with TRBD2. The V gene's germline CDR1 is SGHDN and CDR2 FVKESK. V dropped 4 bases and J dropped 3; count of bases not matched to a gene: 9. This CDR3 contains 16 residues. This CDR3 reads CASSPWTSGTHYEQYF. CDR3 DNA sequence: TGTGCCAGCAGCCCTTGGACTAGCGGAACTCACTACGAGCAGTACTTC.

This sequence joins TRBV6-5 and TRBJ2-5, with 9 nucleotides matching TRBD1. Germline-derived CDR1 and CDR2 are MNHEY and SVGAGI. Losses at the gene ends were 0 bases for V and 4 bases for J; bases not matched to a gene: 6. The CDR3 covers 16 residues. CDR3 sequence: CASSYSTVDRGETQYF. The DNA for the CDR3 is TGTGCCAGCAGTTACTCTACGGTGGACAGGGGAGAGACCCAGTACTTC.